This T cell receptor beta chain was recorded in a study of CD8 T cells in Susac syndrome. Random hexamers primed reverse transcription of about 0.5 to 1 ug RNA. One entry per CDR3 protein, called by TCRdb with MiXCR from the immunoSEQ multiplex PCR reads. The repertoire consists of 150,000 to 200,000 distinct CDR3 sequences, with roughly 94% occurring once and the leading ten covering roughly 0.15%. The clonotype originates from a human donor with Susac syndrome. The specimen was CD8+ T cells from PBMCs.

CDR3 amino acids: CASSQDLMRSTEDSGNTIYF. The DNA of the CDR3 is TGCGCCAGCAGCCAAGATTTGATGCGATCTACCGAGGACTCTGGAAACACCATATATTTT. The V gene is TRBV4-1, the J gene TRBJ1-3; D unresolved. This CDR3 is built from 20 residues. Germline lookup yields CDR1 MGHRA and CDR2 YSYEKL. Trimming stripped 0 bases from V and 0 bases from J, with 21 bases between.